The rows below give T cell receptor beta chains drawn from one sample of a study of blood T cell repertoires in COVID-19. The assay was immunoSEQ multiplex PCR, and TCRdb's table has in-frame clones only and misses some. The sample consists of about 300,000 clones, 80% to 95% of them appearing once. The sample consisted of peripheral blood. The source is a woman aged 25-40 years with COVID-19, enrolled during active disease. Each CDR3 is given with its conserved first and last residue. A D gene is named only where the DNA matches it firmly. Clone size is stated in some rows and not others, as once, few, many or a class when expanded.

>.|TRBV11-2|TRBJ2-2|TRBD2
CASSLEVLAGAWANTGELFF
TGTGCCAGCAGCTTAGAGGTACTAGCGGGAGCTTGGGCGAACACCGGGGAGCTGTTTTTT
>.|TRBV3-1/TRBV3-2|TRBJ2-7|TRBD2
CASSLAGGPTQQYF
TGTGCCAGCAGCCTCGCGGGGGGTCCTACGCAGCAGTACTTC
>once|TRBV6-5|TRBJ2-7|TRBD1
CASSRGQGMHEQYF
TGTGCCAGCAGCCGCGGACAGGGTATGCACGAGCAGTACTTC
>.|TRBV2|TRBJ2-5|TRBD2
CASSSGLLQETQYF
TGTGCCAGCAGCTCGGGACTATTACAAGAGACCCAGTACTTC
>few|TRBV18|TRBJ1-1|.
CASSGGGNTEAFF
TGTGCCAGCTCGGGGGGAGGGAACACTGAAGCTTTCTTT
>.|TRBV2|TRBJ1-4|.
CASSAEGNKLFF
TGTGCCAGCAGTGCGGAGGGGAACAAACTGTTTTTT
>.|TRBV7-2|TRBJ2-1|.
CASSSPAGNEQFF
TGTGCCAGCAGCTCCCCGGCAGGGAATGAGCAGTTCTTC
>.|TRBV6-2/TRBV6-3|TRBJ2-1|TRBD1
CASSFDRATYNEQFF
TGTGCCAGCAGTTTTGACAGGGCCACCTACAATGAGCAGTTCTTC
>.|TRBV28|TRBJ2-7|TRBD1
CASSPGAGGYEQYF
TGTGCCAGCAGTCCCGGGGCAGGGGGCTACGAGCAGTACTTC
>.|TRBV28|TRBJ1-5|.
CASRVLGVNQPQHF
TGTGCCAGCAGAGTTCTCGGGGTTAATCAGCCCCAGCATTTT
>.|TRBV2|TRBJ2-1|TRBD2
CASRAGLASEQFF
TGTGCCAGCAGAGCGGGACTAGCAAGTGAGCAGTTCTTC
>.|TRBV2|TRBJ2-3|TRBD1
CASDRLPTGSTDTQYF
TGTGCCAGCGACAGACTCCCGACAGGGAGCACAGATACGCAGTATTTT
>.|TRBV4-1|TRBJ2-7|.
CASSQDWAGGREQYF
TGCGCCAGCAGCCAAGATTGGGCCGGTGGGCGCGAGCAGTACTTC
>.|TRBV30|TRBJ2-6|.
CAWSRGSAGANVLTF
TGTGCCTGGTCCCGAGGGTCGGCTGGGGCCAACGTCCTGACTTTC